These 24 T cell receptor beta chains were sequenced from one sample in a study of CD8+CD57+ T cells in acquired aplastic anemia. Patients who underwent sequencing had shown CD8+CD57+ cell expansion by flow cytometry. Profiling that covered TCR beta VDJ and CDR3 relied on genomic DNA as its template. One entry per CDR3 protein results from TCRdb running MiXCR on the reads. The sample carries approximately 150,000 distinct CDR3 sequences, 40% to 50% recorded once. The source material was sorted CD4+, CD8+, or CD8+CD57+ T cells (not recorded which) from PBMCs. The receptors here all came from a human donor with aplastic anemia.

This clonotype was found many times. The V gene is TRBV11-2, the J gene TRBJ2-5; the D is unclear. Germline V CDR1 and CDR2: SGHAT, FQNNGV. V was shortened by 3 bases and J by 5 bases, with 13 bases between the two germline ends. The CDR3 spans 14 residues. Here the CDR3 DNA reads TGTGCCAGCAGCTTGCAAAGATCTGGGGAGACCCAGTACTTC. This gives the protein CASSLQRSGETQYF.

The V call is TRBV10-3, the J call TRBJ2-7, with TRBD2 matching 13 bases. Germline V gene sequence: CDR1 ENHRY, CDR2 SYGVKD. V dropped 3 bases and J dropped 2; count of bases not matched to a gene: 7. This CDR3 region has 17 residues. CDR3 amino acids: CAISDPVGLAGAYEQYF. CDR3 bases: TGTGCCATCAGTGACCCAGTCGGACTAGCGGGGGCCTACGAGCAGTACTTC.

This clonotype was detected only once. This chain connects TRBV20-1 to TRBJ1-2; TRBD1 aligns across 9 bases. CDR1 DFQATT and CDR2 SNEGSKA come from the germline V gene (reference sequence). This CDR3 is built from 15 residues. Trimming took 0 bases from V and 2 from J; bases not matched to a gene: 4. Here the CDR3 DNA reads TGCAGTGCTAGAGAAAACGGACAGGGGAACTATGGCTACACCTTC. Protein: CSARENGQGNYGYTF.

This clonotype was seen at least ten times. The rearrangement uses TRBV14 and TRBJ1-3; the D gene is possibly TRBD1 (5 bases). CDR1 and CDR2 from the germline V gene are SGHDN and FVKESK. The CDR3 spans 15 residues. Trimming took off 2 bases at V and 1 base at J, with 9 bases between the two ends. CDR3 DNA: TGTGCCAGCAGCCAATCTGGGGGTTCTGGAAACACCATATATTTT. It encodes CASSQSGGSGNTIYF.

This clonotype was recorded many times. The V call is TRBV7-8, the J call TRBJ2-5; D tentatively fits TRBD1 or TRBD2 (6 bases each). The CDR3 runs 14 residues. The germline gives CDR1 SGHVS, CDR2 FQNEAQ. V lost 5 bases and J 7 bases, leaving 17 bases between the germline ends. This CDR3 reads CASSALGGRGTQYF. The CDR3 bases are TGTGCCAGCAGCGCTTTGGGGGGCAGGGGGACCCAGTACTTC.

This rearrangement joins TRBV7-8 to TRBJ2-7; tentatively, D is TRBD1 (5 bases). The CDR3 loop spans 14 amino acids. Germline V gene sequence: CDR1 SGHVS, CDR2 FQNEAQ. V lost 3 bases and J lost 3, with 12 bases in between. CDR3 protein: CASSLAGIYYEQYF. The CDR3 bases are TGTGCCAGCAGCTTGGCAGGGATTTACTACGAGCAGTACTTC.

A remark on this clonotype: A clone one base away is much larger, so this may be a read error. The CDR3 does not close with the conserved phenylalanine or tryptophan, likely indicating a read error. The genes are TRBV5-1 and TRBJ1-4; D remains ambiguous. The CDR3 is made up of 13 amino acids. Trimming left V 1 base short and J 8 bases short, with 9 bases between. Looked up from germline, CDR1 is SGHRS and CDR2 is YFSETQ. CDR3 DNA: TGCGCCAGCAGCTTGCCCGGGAGCGAAAAACTGTTTCTT. Its protein is CASSLPGSEKLFL.

This clonotype was found a few times. The gene calls are TRBV10-3 and TRBJ2-7; D remains ambiguous. Germline assignment: CDR1 ENHRY and CDR2 SYGVKD. The CDR3 covers 15 residues. The germline V and J ends were trimmed by 2 bases and 7 bases, with 18 bases remaining between them. CDR3 residues: CAISEPATTLKEQYF. The CDR3 nucleotides read TGTGCCATCAGTGAGCCGGCCACTACCCTCAAGGAGCAGTACTTC.

Worth noting for this clonotype: Since a much larger clone is just one base distant, this may be a read error. The chain combines TRBV7-9 with TRBJ1-4; D is unresolved. The CDR3 is 14 residues long. Germline CDR1 and CDR2: SEHNR and FQNEAQ (reference sequence). In DNA, the CDR3 is TGTGCCAGCAGCTTTGGGGAGGGTTGGGAAAGACTGTTTTTT. Translated: CASSFGEGWERLFF.

The chain links TRBV2 to TRBJ1-2; D gene ambiguous. The V gene's germline CDR1 is SNHLY and CDR2 FYNNEI. CDR3 size: 10 residues. Between the trimmed V and J ends, which lost 11 bases and 5 bases, there was a span of 9 bases. CDR3 DNA: TGTGCCGGCGGGGATTATGGCTACACCTTC. This codes for CAGGDYGYTF.

The chain combines TRBV20-1 with TRBJ2-5, with D possibly matching TRBD2 (5 bases). The germline V gene has CDR1 DFQATT and CDR2 SNEGSKA (reference sequence). CDR3 length equals 11 residues. Trimming removed 6 bases at V and 4 bases at J, with 9 bases between. The CDR3 protein is CSAPRVETQYF. CDR3 coding DNA: TGCAGTGCCCCGCGGGTAGAGACCCAGTACTTC.

The chain joins TRBV11-1 to TRBJ2-3, with D possibly being TRBD2 (6 bases). This CDR3 has 19 residues. Trimming pared 3 bases from V and 0 bases from J, leaving 22 bases between. From germline, CDR1 is SGHAT and CDR2 FQDESV (reference sequence). In DNA, the CDR3 is TGTGCCAGCAGCTTTAGTTTGGGGTGGAGGGATCGGAGCACAGATACGCAGTATTTT. This sequence encodes CASSFSLGWRDRSTDTQYF.

The V and J genes are TRBV20-1 and TRBJ1-1; TRBD1 is a possible D gene (6 bases). The germline V and J ends were trimmed by 2 bases and 1 base, with 11 bases remaining between them. CDR3 length: 14 residues. Germline values: CDR1 DFQATT, CDR2 SNEGSKA (reference sequence). CDR3 loop: CSARSGTPNTEAFF. The CDR3, as DNA: TGCAGTGCTAGATCCGGGACACCGAACACTGAAGCTTTCTTT.

This clonotype was picked up a small number of times. The chain links TRBV18 to TRBJ2-1; a weak D match, TRBD1 (5 bases). Trimming shortened V by 2 bases and J by 4 bases, and 12 bases separated the two germline ends. There are 15 residues in the CDR3. CDR1 and CDR2 (germline): KGHSH, LQKENI. This CDR3 reads CASSPDRQIYNEQFF. The CDR3 DNA reads as TGTGCCAGCTCACCAGACAGACAGATATACAATGAGCAGTTCTTC.

The CDR3 protein is CASSLVHNEQFF. The CDR3 DNA sequence: TGTGCCAGCAGTTTAGTCCACAATGAGCAGTTCTTC. The chain links TRBV12-3 or TRBV12-4 to TRBJ2-1; no firm D call. Trimming took off 1 base at V and 5 bases at J, with 3 bases between the two ends. CDR3 length: 12 amino acids.

The chain joins TRBV7-3 to TRBJ2-1, with a weak D call TRBD2 (5 bases). The CDR3 covers 13 residues. V lost 8 bases to trimming and J lost 1 base, with 9 bases between them. Germline-derived CDR1 and CDR2 are SGHTA and FQGTGA. The CDR3 reads CASGEGSYNEQFF. CDR3 nucleotides: TGTGCCAGCGGAGAGGGATCCTACAATGAGCAGTTCTTC.

This clonotype was recorded at least ten times. The chain joins TRBV4-2 to TRBJ2-3, with D perhaps TRBD2 (7 bases). Germline V gene lookup returns CDR1 LGHNA and CDR2 YNFKEQ. The CDR3 consists of 16 residues. V gave up 1 base and J gave up 5 bases, with 16 bases separating them. DNA of the CDR3: TGTGCCAGCAGCCAAGGGGGGGGGCCGAGTGTAGATACGCAGTATTTT. Protein: CASSQGGGPSVDTQYF.

This clonotype was seen a few times. This rearrangement joins TRBV2 to TRBJ2-7; D possibly corresponds to TRBD1 (5 bases). CDR1 is SNHLY, CDR2 FYNNEI, per germline. V lost 6 bases, J lost 5 bases, and 11 bases lay in between. The CDR3 covers 12 residues. CDR3 DNA sequence: TGTGCCAGCAGGGGGCAGTCCAACGAGCAGTACTTC. Residues: CASRGQSNEQYF.

A word on this clonotype: One base away lies a much larger clone, so this may be a sequencing read error. The chain couples TRBV12-3 or TRBV12-4 to TRBJ1-2; no definite D call. Deletions cut 6 bases from V and 4 bases from J, with 15 bases between. There are 14 residues in the CDR3. The CDR3 reads CASSRDLVLYGYTF. CDR3 DNA: TGTGCCAGCAGCCGTGATCTGGTGCTCTATGGCTACACCTTC.

Many counts were recorded for this clonotype. The junction shows a germline mismatch at one end, possibly a read error. The chain carries TRBV20-1 and TRBJ2-3, with 14 nucleotides matching TRBD2. CDR3 size: 15 residues. Looked up from germline, CDR1 is DFQATT and CDR2 is SNEGSKA (reference sequence). In nucleotides, the CDR3 is TGCAGCGCTAGGGGACTAGCGGGAGCCACAGATACGCAGTATTTT. The encoded protein is CSARGLAGATDTQYF.

This clonotype came up once. This chain links TRBV7-8 with TRBJ2-1; unclear D gene. CDR1 and CDR2 from the germline V gene are SGHVS and FQNEAQ. V was cut by 5 bases and J by 6 bases, with 8 bases left in between. The CDR3 has 12 residues. The chain's CDR3 is CASSLRSNEQFF. For the CDR3, the DNA is TGTGCCAGCAGCCTCCGCAGCAATGAGCAGTTCTTC.

CDR3: CASSGQYQETQYF. For the CDR3, the DNA is TGTGCCAGCAGCGGTCAGTACCAAGAGACCCAGTACTTC. The chain joins TRBV7-9 to TRBJ2-5; D gene unclear. Germline-derived CDR1 and CDR2 are SEHNR and FQNEAQ (reference sequence). This CDR3 spans 13 amino acids. Trimming removed 5 bases from V and 0 bases from J, with 7 bases in between.

This clonotype was picked up many times. This chain links TRBV20-1 with TRBJ2-2; D ambiguous. Trimming pared 5 bases from V and 0 bases from J, leaving 13 bases between. The CDR3 extends over 15 amino acids. Per the germline V gene, CDR1 is DFQATT and CDR2 is SNEGSKA (reference sequence). The CDR3 here is CSAPATPANTGELFF. The DNA of the CDR3 is TGCAGTGCTCCCGCTACCCCCGCGAACACCGGGGAGCTGTTTTTT.

This clonotype has ten or more counts. This CDR3 is CSARPGGRDQGGYEQYF. The CDR3 coding sequence is TGCAGTGCTAGACCGGGAGGGAGGGACCAGGGGGGCTACGAGCAGTACTTC. The rearrangement links TRBV20-1 to TRBJ2-7, with D tentatively TRBD2 (8 bases). Germline CDR1 and CDR2: DFQATT and SNEGSKA (reference sequence). The CDR3 runs 17 residues. V gave up 2 bases and J gave up 3 bases, with 23 bases separating them.